A selection of T cell receptor beta chains follows, all from one sample in a study of OX40 agonist ivuxolimab in advanced cancers. Assay used: immunoSEQ multiplex PCR; TCRdb lists only in-frame clones, some missing. The data hold about 19,000 clones, with 65% to 70% observed a single time. The source material was CD4+ or CD8+ T cells sorted from blood, sampled in a trial of the OX40 agonist ivuxolimab. These receptors were collected from an adult with an advanced solid tumor such as melanoma, head and neck, liver or kidney cancer. The CDR3 runs from the conserved cysteine through the conserved F or W. The order of the fields is V gene, CDR3 length, D gene, J gene, clone size, CDR3 protein, CDR3 DNA. D genes are given only for firm matches. Size is stated for part of the rows, as once, few or many counts, or as a class when the clone is expanded.

v_call: TRBV11-2
cdr3_length: 13
d_call: NA
j_call: TRBJ2-7
clone_size: NA
cdr3_aa: CASSLDASYEQYF
cdr3_nt: TGTGCCAGCAGCTTAGACGCCTCCTACGAGCAGTACTTC

v_call: TRBV2
cdr3_length: 14
d_call: NA
j_call: TRBJ1-4
clone_size: NA
cdr3_aa: CASSDRITIEKLFF
cdr3_nt: TGTGCCAGCAGTGATCGGATCACGATTGAAAAACTGTTTTTT

v_call: TRBV6-4
cdr3_length: 13
d_call: NA
j_call: TRBJ2-3
clone_size: NA
cdr3_aa: CASSGGPTDTQYF
cdr3_nt: TGTGCCAGCAGTGGAGGACCCACAGATACGCAGTATTTT

v_call: TRBV7-6
cdr3_length: 15
d_call: NA
j_call: TRBJ2-2
clone_size: NA
cdr3_aa: CASSLAAGYTGELFF
cdr3_nt: TGTGCCAGCAGCTTAGCAGCAGGGTACACCGGGGAGCTGTTTTTT

v_call: TRBV20-1
cdr3_length: 11
d_call: NA
j_call: TRBJ1-1
clone_size: NA
cdr3_aa: CSARGQIEAFF
cdr3_nt: TGCAGTGCTAGAGGACAGATTGAAGCTTTCTTT

v_call: TRBV5-6
cdr3_length: 14
d_call: NA
j_call: TRBJ2-1
clone_size: few
cdr3_aa: CATKPGSSYNEQFF
cdr3_nt: TGTGCCACCAAACCCGGGAGCTCCTACAATGAGCAGTTCTTC

v_call: TRBV5-4
cdr3_length: 14
d_call: NA
j_call: TRBJ2-7
clone_size: NA
cdr3_aa: CASSLVGENYEQYF
cdr3_nt: TGTGCCAGCAGTTTGGTAGGGGAGAACTACGAGCAGTACTTC

v_call: TRBV6-6
cdr3_length: 12
d_call: NA
j_call: TRBJ2-1
clone_size: NA
cdr3_aa: CASSYFGEVEFF
cdr3_nt: TGTGCCAGCAGTTACTTTGGAGAAGTAGAGTTCTTC

v_call: TRBV11-1
cdr3_length: 17
d_call: NA
j_call: TRBJ2-1
clone_size: NA
cdr3_aa: CASSLYRGKSSYNEQFF
cdr3_nt: TGTGCCAGCAGCTTATATCGGGGGAAGAGCTCCTACAATGAGCAGTTCTTC

v_call: TRBV9
cdr3_length: 14
d_call: TRBD2
j_call: TRBJ2-1
clone_size: NA
cdr3_aa: CASSFSGGDNEQFF
cdr3_nt: TGTGCCAGCAGCTTTAGCGGGGGGGACAATGAGCAGTTCTTC

v_call: TRBV11-2
cdr3_length: 15
d_call: TRBD1
j_call: TRBJ2-7
clone_size: NA
cdr3_aa: CASSFRTGGNYEQYF
cdr3_nt: TGTGCCAGCAGCTTCCGGACAGGGGGCAACTACGAGCAGTACTTC